Presented here are 30 T cell receptor beta chains from one specimen sequenced in a study of CXCR3-negative and CXCR3-positive naive CD8 T cells. The authors made the TRB cDNA libraries by 5' RACE using UMI labels. Following a re-call of the 5' RACE reads, TCRdb has one entry per CDR3 protein and lacks DNA. The sample table includes 90,000 to 95,000 distinct CDR3 sequences. The specimen sequenced was naive CXCR3- CD8+ T cells from blood. Subset meaning: CD45RO-CCR7+CD27+CD95- naive CD8+ T cells lacking CXCR3 (TNR3-). Receptor source: a human donor in good health. Some clones in this sample may be carry-over from other donors' samples.

The chain combines TRBV5-5 with TRBJ2-5. Germline V gene data show CDR1 as SGHKS and CDR2 as YYEKEE (reference sequence). CDR3 length: 14 residues. Here the CDR3 reads CASSLTSLRETQYF.

CDR3 sequence: CASSLSVEGGYTF. This rearrangement joins TRBV12-3 or TRBV12-4 to TRBJ1-2. CDR3 length: 13 amino acids.

The chain recombines TRBV5-1 with TRBJ2-1; the TCRdb call, TRBD1, lacks DNA for checking. The CDR3 consists of 15 residues. Germline CDR1 SGHRS, CDR2 YFSETQ. The CDR3 sequence is CASSSTGTGYNEQFF.

CDR3 sequence: CSVEAGLEQYF. V is TRBV29-1 and J is TRBJ2-7; the TCRdb D gene call, TRBD1, has no DNA to confirm it. The CDR3 is 11 amino acids. Germline V gene data show CDR1 as SQVTM and CDR2 as ANQGSEA.

The gene calls are TRBV29-1 and TRBJ2-2; TCRdb lists TRBD1, though no DNA is available to test this call. CDR3 length equals 12 residues. Germline V gene sequence: CDR1 SQVTM, CDR2 ANQGSEA. This CDR3 reads CSVDGQAGELFF.

The chain combines TRBV6-5 with TRBJ2-1; the TCRdb call, TRBD1, lacks DNA for checking. Germline CDR1 is MNHEY and CDR2 is SVGAGI. CDR3 length equals 14 residues. The CDR3 region is CASSRSGGYNEQFF.

J is TRBJ2-3 and V is TRBV20-1; the D call of TRBD2 rests on TCRdb alone, since no DNA is present to check it. CDR1 and CDR2 from the germline V gene are DFQATT and SNEGSKA (reference sequence). The CDR3 runs 17 residues. CDR3 sequence: CSARKASGGPSTDTQYF.

This chain links TRBV6-5 with TRBJ1-1. The CDR3 has 13 amino acids. Germline V gene lookup returns CDR1 MNHEY and CDR2 SVGAGI. The CDR3 spells CASSYAENTEAFF.

CDR3 protein: CSVEDRGAITDTQYF. The rearrangement uses TRBV29-1 and TRBJ2-3. The CDR3 sequence is 15 residues long. Germline assignment: CDR1 SQVTM and CDR2 ANQGSEA.

This chain links TRBV3-1 with TRBJ2-7; the D call of TRBD1 rests on TCRdb alone, since no DNA is present to check it. Germline assignment: CDR1 LGHDT and CDR2 YNNKEL (reference sequence). This CDR3 has 14 amino acids. The CDR3 loop is CASSQEGASNEQYF.

The V gene is TRBV12-3 or TRBV12-4, the J gene TRBJ2-3. The CDR3 totals 15 residues. The CDR3 loop is CASSLRQHYTDTQYF.

The V and J genes are TRBV13 and TRBJ2-7; checking the TCRdb D call of TRBD2 is not possible without DNA. Germline V CDR1 and CDR2: PRHDT, FYEKMQ (reference sequence). This CDR3 spans 15 amino acids. The CDR3 is CASSALRDSAGEQYF.

The chain couples TRBV4-3 to TRBJ1-1. This CDR3 is built from 15 residues. CDR1 is LGHNA and CDR2 is YSLEER in the germline V gene. CDR3 amino acids: CASSQDRQADTEAFF.

The gene calls are TRBV4-2 and TRBJ1-1. Germline CDR1 LGHNA, CDR2 YNFKEQ. The CDR3 covers 13 residues. This CDR3 reads CASSQDIAEGAFF.

The chain combines TRBV15 with TRBJ1-3; TCRdb selects TRBD1, and the lack of DNA leaves this call unchecked. The V gene's germline CDR1 is LNHNV and CDR2 YYDKDF (reference sequence). The CDR3 length is 13 residues. This chain's CDR3 is CATSRDPGDTIYF.

This chain uses TRBV7-9 with TRBJ2-1; TCRdb proposes TRBD1, but this gene call is untestable without DNA. The germline gives CDR1 SEHNR, CDR2 FQNEAQ (reference sequence). The CDR3 consists of 12 residues. Here the CDR3 reads CASRFTGVEQFF.

The V and J genes are TRBV5-1 and TRBJ2-2. CDR1 is SGHRS and CDR2 is YFSETQ in the germline V gene. This CDR3 is 16 amino acids long. This CDR3 reads CASSPEQATNTGELFF.

The V call is TRBV7-2, the J call TRBJ2-7; TCRdb calls TRBD2, which cannot be checked without DNA. The germline CDR1 and CDR2 sequences are SGHTA and FQGNSA. The CDR3 loop spans 17 amino acids. This chain's CDR3 is CASSSPRTSGTPYEQYF.

J is TRBJ2-7 and V is TRBV7-9. This CDR3 is 15 amino acids long. The germline V gene encodes CDR1 SEHNR and CDR2 FQNEAQ (reference sequence). The CDR3 loop is CASSGHWDQPYEQYF.

V is TRBV29-1 and J is TRBJ2-7. Germline assignment: CDR1 SQVTM and CDR2 ANQGSEA. The CDR3 has 11 amino acids. This CDR3 is CSVLRDGEQYF.

The V gene is TRBV7-9, the J gene TRBJ2-7; checking the TCRdb D call of TRBD1 is not possible without DNA. This CDR3 has 15 residues. CDR1 is SEHNR and CDR2 is FQNEAQ in the germline V gene (reference sequence). The CDR3 is CASSNRAESSYEQYF.

The J gene is TRBJ2-1, the V gene TRBV29-1. The CDR3 is 13 residues long. CDR1 and CDR2 (germline): SQVTM, ANQGSEA. The CDR3 reads CSVVDRLYNEQFF.

CDR3 sequence reads: CASSLLGSGMGEAFF. The chain couples TRBV27 to TRBJ1-1; TCRdb selects TRBD1, and the lack of DNA leaves this call unchecked. The germline V gene has CDR1 MNHEY and CDR2 SMNVEV (reference sequence). CDR3 length: 15 amino acids.

V usage is TRBV21-1 and J usage is TRBJ2-7; with no DNA, the TCRdb D assignment of TRBD2 cannot be verified. TRBV21-1 is noted as a pseudogene. The CDR3 contains 15 residues. The CDR3 sequence: CASSKRESWSYEQYF.

This chain connects TRBV9 to TRBJ1-1; there is no DNA to check the TCRdb D call of TRBD1. The CDR3 spans 15 residues. From germline, CDR1 is SGDLS and CDR2 YYNGEE. The chain's CDR3 is CASSVGVGPAFEAFF.

The chain uses TRBV5-1 and TRBJ2-3; TCRdb selects TRBD1, and the lack of DNA leaves this call unchecked. The V gene's germline CDR1 is SGHRS and CDR2 YFSETQ. The CDR3 length is 16 residues. The CDR3 loop is CASSSGYMATTDTQYF.

This rearrangement joins TRBV18 to TRBJ1-1. The germline V gene encodes CDR1 KGHSH and CDR2 LQKENI. This CDR3 comprises 15 residues. CDR3 amino acids: CASSPPIVGDTEAFF. The full variable domain, rest sourced from reference TRBV18 and TRBJ1-1, is NAGVMQNPRHLVRRRGQEARLRCSPMKGHSHVYWYRQLPEEGLKFMVYLQKENIIDESGMPKERFSAEFPKEGPSILRIQQVVRGDSAAYFCASSPPIVGDTEAFFGQGTRLTVV.

This chain links TRBV29-1 with TRBJ2-1; the D call of TRBD2 rests on TCRdb alone, since no DNA is present to check it. CDR3 length equals 13 residues. CDR1 is SQVTM, CDR2 ANQGSEA, per germline. CDR3 amino acids: CSVEWPDYNEQFF.

The chain joins TRBV5-5 to TRBJ2-7. This CDR3 contains 13 residues. Looked up from germline, CDR1 is SGHKS and CDR2 is YYEKEE (reference sequence). CDR3 sequence: CASSLLSSYEQYF.

The J gene is TRBJ2-7, the V gene TRBV29-1; no DNA is available, so the TRBD2 call from TCRdb remains unchecked. CDR1 is SQVTM and CDR2 is ANQGSEA in the germline V gene. The length of the CDR3 is 13 residues. The CDR3 spells CSVRGQRAYEQYF.